The source of this TCR beta chain is a study of blood T cell repertoires in COVID-19. Per the original data handling: It was from reference gene primer amplification that nucleated cell counts were estimated. Here immunoSEQ multiplex PCR was the method, and the copy in TCRdb shows in-frame clones only, minus some. V, J and clone size reflect that table, while D and trimming were determined from the DNA. In the table there are fewer than 400,000 clones, around 90% of which are singletons. Seattle researchers signed up patients amid active infection and tracked them longitudinally. Germline V gene data show CDR1 as LNHDA and CDR2 as SQIVND (reference sequence). J lost 4 bases, V lost 5 bases, and 3 bases had no gene match. The CDR3 has 15 amino acids.

Specimen: peripheral blood. The gene calls are TRBV19 and TRBJ2-3; 13 bases line up with TRBD2. This clonotype originated in a woman in her twenties or thirties with COVID-19, enrolled during active disease. The CDR3, as DNA: TGTGCCAGTAGTTGGACTAGCGGGAGCGCAGATACGCAGTATTTT. Amino acids: CASSWTSGSADTQYF.